The clone carrying this T cell receptor beta chain was detected ten times or more. Its antigen is unidentified. The data belong to a study of T-cell reconstitution after alpha-beta-depleted transplantation in children. Study-level findings and limits: Surviving recipient T cells and thymic progenitors accounted for the high day-60 TCRbeta diversity observed in some patients.

Unique molecular identifiers were used in preparing the TCRbeta library. TCRdb re-derived calls from the PCR reads in MiXCR, one entry per CDR3 protein. Here the sample spans 25,000 to 30,000 distinct CDR3 sequences, about 6.2% being singletons. CDR1 and CDR2 (germline): DFQATT, SNEGSKA (reference sequence). The CDR3 spans 16 residues. V lost 0 bases and J lost 3, with 15 bases in between. Sample: PBMCs, mostly from graft donor cells, taken 180 days after TCRalphabeta/CD19-depleted stem cell transplant. The chain combines TRBV20-1 with TRBJ1-5; D uncertain. This TCR was recovered from a male patient between 10 and 17 years old who had a stem cell transplant for acute myeloid leukemia, so the T cells may come from the graft donor. CDR3 protein: CSARDRRRTNNQPQHF. CDR3 nucleotides: TGCAGTGCTAGAGATCGGAGAAGGACCAACAATCAGCCCCAGCATTTT.